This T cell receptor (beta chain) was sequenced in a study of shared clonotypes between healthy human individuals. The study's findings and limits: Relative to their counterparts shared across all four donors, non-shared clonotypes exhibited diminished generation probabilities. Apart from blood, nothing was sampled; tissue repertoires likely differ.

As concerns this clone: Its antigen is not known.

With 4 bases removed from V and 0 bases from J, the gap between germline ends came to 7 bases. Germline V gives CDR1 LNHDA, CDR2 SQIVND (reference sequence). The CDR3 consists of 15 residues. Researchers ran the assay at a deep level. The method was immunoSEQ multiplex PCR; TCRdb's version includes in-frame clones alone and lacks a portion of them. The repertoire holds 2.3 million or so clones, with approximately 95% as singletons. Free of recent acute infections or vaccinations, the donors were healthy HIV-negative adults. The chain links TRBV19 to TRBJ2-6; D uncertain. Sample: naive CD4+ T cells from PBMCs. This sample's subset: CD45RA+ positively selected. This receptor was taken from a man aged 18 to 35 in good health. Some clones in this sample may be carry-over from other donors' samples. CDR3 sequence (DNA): TGTGCCAGTAGTAGGCTCCCCTCTGGGGCCAACGTCCTGACTTTC. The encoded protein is CASSRLPSGANVLTF.